A single sample is the source of the 7 T cell receptor beta chains below, sequenced in a study of OX40 agonist ivuxolimab in advanced cancers. The method was immunoSEQ multiplex PCR; TCRdb's version includes in-frame clones alone and lacks a portion of them. The sample carries some 9,800 clones, just over 75% recorded once. Here the sequenced sample was CD4+ or CD8+ T cells sorted from blood, taken in a trial of the OX40 agonist ivuxolimab. Every receptor here comes from an adult with an advanced solid tumor such as melanoma, head and neck, liver or kidney cancer.

This chain joins TRBV28 and TRBJ2-1; 15 bases agree with TRBD2. Germline CDR1 is MDHEN and CDR2 is SYDVKM. CDR3 length: 17 residues. The trim removed 5 bases at V and 4 bases at J, leaving 6 bases unmatched. The CDR3 loop is CASSAGLAGGPYNEQFF. The CDR3, as DNA: TGTGCCAGCAGTGCAGGACTAGCGGGAGGGCCATACAATGAGCAGTTCTTC.

The genes are TRBV28 and TRBJ1-5; TRBD1 is a possible D gene (6 bases). Germline V CDR1 and CDR2: MDHEN, SYDVKM. With 7 bases removed from V and 3 bases from J, the gap between germline ends came to 16 bases. CDR3 length equals 15 residues. The CDR3 here is CASTQGQAVNQPQHF. Written as DNA, the CDR3 is TGTGCCAGCACTCAGGGGCAGGCGGTCAATCAGCCCCAGCATTTT.

This clone was seen only once. The chain recombines TRBV19 with TRBJ2-7; possibly TRBD1 for D (5 bases). This CDR3 contains 13 residues. The V gene's germline CDR1 is LNHDA and CDR2 SQIVND (reference sequence). Trimming pared 5 bases from V and 5 bases from J, leaving 13 bases between. CDR3 residues: CASSLQGSNEQYF. The CDR3 DNA follows: TGTGCCAGTAGTCTCCAGGGTTCCAACGAGCAGTACTTC. The whole variable domain, remainder taken from reference TRBV19 and TRBJ2-7, is DGGITQSPKYLFRKEGQNVTLSCEQNLNHDAMYWYRQDPGQGLRLIYYSQIVNDFQKGDIAEGYSVSREKKESFPLTVTSAQKNPTAFYLCASSLQGSNEQYFGPGTRLTVT.

V usage is TRBV2 and J usage is TRBJ2-5; 7 bases map to TRBD1. Germline V lookup: CDR1 SNHLY, CDR2 FYNNEI. With 0 bases clipped from V and 2 bases from J, the junction kept 9 bases outside the gene matches. CDR3 length: 17 amino acids. The CDR3 loop is CASSEALPKGAQETQYF. The CDR3 DNA reads TGTGCCAGCAGTGAAGCGCTTCCGAAGGGGGCTCAAGAGACCCAGTACTTC.

This clone was observed a few times. The chain employs TRBV2 and TRBJ2-2; D unclear. The CDR3 sequence is 15 residues long. The germline V gene has CDR1 SNHLY and CDR2 FYNNEI. Trimming took 3 bases from V and 1 from J, leaving 9 bases between them. CDR3 amino acids: CASSDPKLNTGELFF. The CDR3 DNA reads TGTGCCAGCAGTGACCCTAAATTGAACACCGGGGAGCTGTTTTTT.

The chain links TRBV11-2 to TRBJ2-1; TRBD2 aligns across 11 bases. The CDR3 runs to 16 residues. After removal of 3 bases from V and 8 bases from J, the junction contained 9 bases not matched to a gene. Germline CDR1 is SGHAT and CDR2 is FQNNGV. CDR3 in DNA: TGTGCCAGCAGCTTGGGACTAGCGGAGGACGTTGATGAGCAGTTCTTC. Its protein is CASSLGLAEDVDEQFF.

The chain combines TRBV28 with TRBJ1-6; D not resolved. Germline V gene sequence: CDR1 MDHEN, CDR2 SYDVKM. The CDR3 loop spans 14 amino acids. V dropped 2 bases and J dropped 5 bases, with 7 bases sitting between them. CDR3 sequence (DNA): TGTGCCAGCAGTTTAACCGGTGATAATTCACCCCTCCACTTT. As protein: CASSLTGDNSPLHF.